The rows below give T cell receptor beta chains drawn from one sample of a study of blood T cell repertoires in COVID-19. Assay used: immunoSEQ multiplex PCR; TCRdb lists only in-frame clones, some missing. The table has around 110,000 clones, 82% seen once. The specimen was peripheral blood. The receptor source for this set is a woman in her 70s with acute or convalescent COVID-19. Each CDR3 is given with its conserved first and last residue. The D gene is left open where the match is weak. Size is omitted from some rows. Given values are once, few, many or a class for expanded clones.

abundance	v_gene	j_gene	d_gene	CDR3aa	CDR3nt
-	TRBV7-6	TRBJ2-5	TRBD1	CASSPRTGTVEETQYF	TGTGCCAGCAGCCCACGGACAGGGACGGTCGAAGAGACCCAGTACTTC
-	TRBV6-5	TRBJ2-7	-	CASRTLEGGPYEQYF	TGTGCCAGCAGGACACTGGAGGGAGGCCCCTACGAGCAGTACTTC
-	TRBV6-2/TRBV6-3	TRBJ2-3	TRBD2	CASSPRVAGGPYTQYF	TGTGCCAGCAGTCCCAGGGTAGCGGGGGGGCCTTATACGCAGTATTTT
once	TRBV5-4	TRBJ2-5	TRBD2	CASSRRSGAKYQETQYF	TGTGCCAGCAGCCGCCGAAGCGGGGCTAAGTACCAAGAGACCCAGTACTTC
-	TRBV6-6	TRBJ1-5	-	CASSYAKSNQPQHF	TGTGCCAGCAGTTACGCGAAGAGCAATCAGCCCCAGCATTTT
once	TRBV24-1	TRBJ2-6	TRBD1	CATSDPGTGTSGANVLTF	TGTGCCACCAGTGACCCCGGGACAGGGACCTCCGGGGCCAACGTCCTGACTTTC
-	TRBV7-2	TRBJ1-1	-	CASSSTLAAMNTEAFF	TGTGCCAGCAGCTCGACCTTGGCGGCCATGAACACTGAAGCTTTCTTT
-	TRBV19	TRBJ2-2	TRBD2	CASSIGASGGATGELFF	TGTGCCAGTAGTATAGGAGCTAGCGGGGGGGCCACCGGGGAGCTGTTTTTT
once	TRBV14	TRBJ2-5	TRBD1	CASSPQGAETQYF	TGTGCCAGCAGCCCACAGGGGGCAGAGACCCAGTACTTC
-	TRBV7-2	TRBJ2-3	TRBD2	CASSSAGGADTQYF	TGTGCCAGCAGCTCGGCCGGGGGGGCAGATACGCAGTATTTT
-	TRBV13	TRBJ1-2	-	CASSHERGSGNYGYTF	TGTGCCAGCAGCCACGAGAGGGGGTCGGGTAACTATGGCTACACCTTC
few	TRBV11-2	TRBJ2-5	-	CASSLVPGQGYQETQYF	TGTGCCAGCAGCTTAGTGCCGGGACAAGGATACCAAGAGACCCAGTACTTC
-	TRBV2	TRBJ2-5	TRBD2	CASSTDLSGAETQYF	TGTGCCAGCAGCACCGATTTGAGCGGGGCAGAGACCCAGTACTTC
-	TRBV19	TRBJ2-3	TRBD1	CASSIQRGRADTQYF	TGTGCCAGTAGTATTCAGAGGGGGCGCGCAGATACGCAGTATTTT